This T cell receptor beta chain was recorded in a study of CD8 T cells in Susac syndrome. Trimming took 3 bases from V and 6 from J, leaving 16 bases between them. Germline lookup yields CDR1 SGDLS and CDR2 YYNGEE. This CDR3 comprises 14 residues. An amount of RNA that ranged from roughly 0.45 to 1 ug was reverse transcribed with random hexamers. TCRdb analysed the immunoSEQ multiplex PCR reads with MiXCR anew, one entry per CDR3 protein. The table lists 250,000 to 350,000 distinct CDR3 sequences, 92% of them singletons. The sample consisted of CD4+ T cells from PBMCs. The sequence derives from a human donor with multiple sclerosis. V usage is TRBV9 and J usage is TRBJ2-7; the D call may be TRBD1 or TRBD2 (5 bases each). CDR3 residues: CASSGRDPVPEQYF. Written as DNA, the CDR3 is TGTGCCAGCAGCGGCCGGGACCCTGTCCCCGAGCAGTACTTC.